The 8 T cell receptor beta chains listed next were all sequenced from one sample in a study of monozygotic twins with inflammatory bowel disease. TCRdb processed the 5' RACE reads again and assigns one entry to each CDR3 protein, with no DNA. This repertoire includes under 150,000 distinct CDR3 sequences. The source material was blood. These receptors were obtained from a human donor with ulcerative colitis or Crohn's disease, or a healthy co-twin of an affected twin (not recorded which).

The chain combines TRBV28 with TRBJ2-7; the D call of TRBD1 rests on TCRdb alone, since no DNA is present to check it. The CDR3 spans 16 residues. CDR1 is MDHEN, CDR2 SYDVKM, per germline. CDR3 residues: CASSLPQGRRGYEQYF. Together with reference TRBV28 and TRBJ2-7, the CDR3 gives the full variable domain: DVKVTQSSRYLVKRTGEKVFLECVQDMDHENMFWYRQDPGLGLRLIYFSYDVKMKEKGDIPEGYSVSREKKERFSLILESASTNQTSMYLCASSLPQGRRGYEQYFGPGTRLTVT.

The V call is TRBV7-2, the J call TRBJ1-2; the TCRdb call, TRBD1, lacks DNA for checking. CDR1 SGHTA and CDR2 FQGNSA come from the germline V gene. The CDR3 is made up of 13 amino acids. The CDR3 is CASSSQGNYGYTF.

This chain connects TRBV12-3 or TRBV12-4 to TRBJ2-7; TCRdb returns TRBD2, unconfirmable since there is no DNA. The CDR3 loop spans 18 amino acids. The chain's CDR3 is CASSLARGSGGLSYEQYF.

J is TRBJ2-2 and V is TRBV30; absent DNA, TCRdb's TRBD1 call cannot be checked. CDR3 length: 14 residues. The germline V gene encodes CDR1 GTSNPN and CDR2 SVGIG (reference sequence). The CDR3 is CASPTGPNTGELFF.

V is TRBV5-1 and J is TRBJ2-1; TCRdb reports TRBD1, a call that lacks DNA to check it against. This CDR3 comprises 16 residues. Germline V gene lookup returns CDR1 SGHRS and CDR2 YFSETQ. CDR3 protein: CASSLDRTTLRNEQFF. Looking up the rest from reference TRBV5-1 and TRBJ2-1 gives the full variable domain: KAGVTQTPRYLIKTRGQQVTLSCSPISGHRSVSWYQQTPGQGLQFLFEYFSETQRNKGNFPGRFSGRQFSNSRSEMNVSTLELGDSALYLCASSLDRTTLRNEQFFGPGTRLTVL.

This chain connects TRBV5-1 to TRBJ1-2; the D call from TCRdb, TRBD1, cannot be confirmed without DNA. Per germline, CDR1 SGHRS and CDR2 YFSETQ. The CDR3 loop spans 14 amino acids. This CDR3 is CASSQGDRGIGYTF. The full variable domain, rest sourced from reference TRBV5-1 and TRBJ1-2, is KAGVTQTPRYLIKTRGQQVTLSCSPISGHRSVSWYQQTPGQGLQFLFEYFSETQRNKGNFPGRFSGRQFSNSRSEMNVSTLELGDSALYLCASSQGDRGIGYTFGSGTRLTVV.

The V gene is TRBV12-3 or TRBV12-4, the J gene TRBJ1-6; TCRdb names TRBD1, which stays unverified in the absence of DNA. CDR3 length: 15 residues. This CDR3 reads CASSLTPGANSPLHF.

This sequence joins TRBV20-1 and TRBJ2-3. Germline V gene data show CDR1 as DFQATT and CDR2 as SNEGSKA (reference sequence). CDR3 length: 14 amino acids. The CDR3 protein is CSARASLSTDTQYF.